The 5 T cell receptor beta chains presented below share a single source sample, sequenced in a study of T cell changes during pregnancy in multiple sclerosis. This table comes from immunoSEQ multiplex PCR, and its TCRdb copy is limited to in-frame clones, with some not included. The sample lists just under 65,000 clones; 91% were seen once. Sample: peripheral blood, taken in the third trimester of pregnancy. The source is a female donor in good health, enrolled as a control in a pregnancy study.

The V and J genes are TRBV7-2 and TRBJ1-5; TRBD1 agrees at 7 bases. CDR3 length: 13 amino acids. Germline lookup yields CDR1 SGHTA and CDR2 FQGNSA. V lost 6 bases and J lost 7; bases outside the gene matches: 6. The chain's CDR3 is CASRPDRNQPQHF. The CDR3 nucleotides read TGTGCCAGCAGACCGGACAGGAACCAGCCCCAGCATTTT.

In the case of this clone: The junction and the germline gene differ at one end; a read error may be behind it. Within the sample, other DNA sequences also encode this same CDR3. The chain combines TRBV6-1 with TRBJ1-5; maybe TRBD1 (5 bases). Germline CDR1 and CDR2: MNHNS and SASEGT. This CDR3 is 13 amino acids long. CDR3 in DNA: TGTGCCAGCACCACCCTTGCGGAGGGGCCCCAACATTTT. This sequence encodes CASTTLAEGPQHF.

This chain connects TRBV18 to TRBJ1-2; no clear D gene. Germline lookup yields CDR1 KGHSH and CDR2 LQKENI. V lost 2 bases, J lost 4 bases, and 11 bases lay in between. The CDR3 runs 14 residues. The CDR3 sequence: CASSPEGQVYGYTF. For the CDR3, the DNA is TGTGCCAGCTCACCAGAGGGCCAGGTCTATGGCTACACCTTC.

The J gene is TRBJ2-5, the V gene TRBV2; 7 bases match TRBD1. Germline trimming cut 10 bases from V and 0 bases from J; bases unmatched to any gene: 5. CDR3 size: 13 residues. Germline CDR1 SNHLY, CDR2 FYNNEI. The CDR3 is CATPDRDQETQYF. In DNA form, the CDR3 reads TGTGCCACCCCAGACAGGGACCAAGAGACCCAGTACTTC.

J is TRBJ1-1 and V is TRBV6-6; TRBD1 might be the D (6 bases). The germline CDR1 and CDR2 sequences are MNHNY and SVGAGI (reference sequence). This CDR3 is 14 amino acids long. V lost 7 bases and J lost 0, with 12 bases in between. The CDR3 coding sequence is TGTGCCAGCATCCCCAGGGGACTGAACACTGAAGCTTTCTTT. Residues: CASIPRGLNTEAFF.